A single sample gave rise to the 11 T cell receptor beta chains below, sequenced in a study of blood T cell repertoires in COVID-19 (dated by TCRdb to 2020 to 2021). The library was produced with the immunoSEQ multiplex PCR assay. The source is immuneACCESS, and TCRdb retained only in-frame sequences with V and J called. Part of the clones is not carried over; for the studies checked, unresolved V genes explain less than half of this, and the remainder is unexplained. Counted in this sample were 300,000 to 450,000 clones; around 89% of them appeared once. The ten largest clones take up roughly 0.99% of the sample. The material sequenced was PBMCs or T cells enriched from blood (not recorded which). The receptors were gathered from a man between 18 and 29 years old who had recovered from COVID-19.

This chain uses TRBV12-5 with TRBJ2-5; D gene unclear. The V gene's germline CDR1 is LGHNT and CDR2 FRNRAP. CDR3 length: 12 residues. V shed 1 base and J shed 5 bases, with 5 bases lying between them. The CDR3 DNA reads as TGTGCTAGTGGTTTGGAGGAGGAGACCCAGTACTTC. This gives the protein CASGLEEETQYF.

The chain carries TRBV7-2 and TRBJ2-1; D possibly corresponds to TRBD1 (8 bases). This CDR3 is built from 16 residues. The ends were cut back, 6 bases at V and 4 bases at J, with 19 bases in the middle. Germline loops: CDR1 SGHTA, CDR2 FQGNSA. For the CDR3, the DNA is TGTGCCAGCAGTCTCCAGCGGGACAGGCATTACAATGAGCAGTTCTTC. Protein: CASSLQRDRHYNEQFF.

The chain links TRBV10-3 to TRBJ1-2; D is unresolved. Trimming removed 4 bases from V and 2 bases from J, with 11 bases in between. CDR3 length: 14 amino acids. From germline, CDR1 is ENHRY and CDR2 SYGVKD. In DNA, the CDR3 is TGTGCCATCAGTGGAGGATTTCAAAACTATGGCTACACCTTC. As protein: CAISGGFQNYGYTF.

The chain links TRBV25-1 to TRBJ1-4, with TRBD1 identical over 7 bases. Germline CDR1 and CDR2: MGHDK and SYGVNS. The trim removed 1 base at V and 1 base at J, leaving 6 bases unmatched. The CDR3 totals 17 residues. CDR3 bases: TGTGCCAGCAGTGAATCTCACAGGGGCGGAACTAATGAAAAACTGTTTTTT. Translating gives CASSESHRGGTNEKLFF.

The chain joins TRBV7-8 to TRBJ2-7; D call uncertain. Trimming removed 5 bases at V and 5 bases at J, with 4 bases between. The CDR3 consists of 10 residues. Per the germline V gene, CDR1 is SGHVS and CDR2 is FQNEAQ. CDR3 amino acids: CASSPHEQYF. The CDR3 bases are TGTGCCAGCAGCCCTCACGAGCAGTACTTC.

This chain's CDR3 is CASSLSGVITDTQYF. CDR3 DNA sequence: TGTGCCAGCAGCTTAAGCGGGGTGATCACAGATACGCAGTATTTT. The chain combines TRBV11-2 with TRBJ2-3; TRBD2 matches at 7 bases. V dropped 2 bases and J dropped 2; count of bases not matched to a gene: 4. Germline CDR1 is SGHAT and CDR2 is FQNNGV. CDR3 size: 15 residues.

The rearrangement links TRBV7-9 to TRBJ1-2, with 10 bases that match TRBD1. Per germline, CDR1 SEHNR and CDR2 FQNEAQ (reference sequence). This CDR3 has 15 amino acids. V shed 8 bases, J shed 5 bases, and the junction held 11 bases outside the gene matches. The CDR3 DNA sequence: TGTGCCAGCGGCCGATCGACAGGGGGCTTTTATGGCTACACCTTC. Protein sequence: CASGRSTGGFYGYTF.

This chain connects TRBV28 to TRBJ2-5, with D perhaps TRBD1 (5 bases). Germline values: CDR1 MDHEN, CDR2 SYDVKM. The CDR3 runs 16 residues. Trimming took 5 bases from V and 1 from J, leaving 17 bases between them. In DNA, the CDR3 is TGTGCCAGCAGTGTTTTTTGGGGCGGCCTCCAAGAGACCCAGTACTTC. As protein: CASSVFWGGLQETQYF.

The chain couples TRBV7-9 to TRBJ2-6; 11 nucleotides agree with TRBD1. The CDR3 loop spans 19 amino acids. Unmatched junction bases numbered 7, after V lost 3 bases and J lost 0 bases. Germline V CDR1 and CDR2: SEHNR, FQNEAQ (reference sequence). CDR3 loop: CASSFPTGTGGSGANVLTF. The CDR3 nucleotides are TGTGCCAGCAGCTTCCCAACCGGGACAGGGGGCTCTGGGGCCAACGTCCTGACTTTC. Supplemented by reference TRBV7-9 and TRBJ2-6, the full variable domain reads DTGVSQNPRHKITKRGQNVTFRCDPISEHNRLYWYRQTLGQGPEFLTYFQNEAQLEKSRLLSDRFSAERPKGSFSTLEIQRTEQGDSAMYLCASSFPTGTGGSGANVLTFGAGSRLTVL.

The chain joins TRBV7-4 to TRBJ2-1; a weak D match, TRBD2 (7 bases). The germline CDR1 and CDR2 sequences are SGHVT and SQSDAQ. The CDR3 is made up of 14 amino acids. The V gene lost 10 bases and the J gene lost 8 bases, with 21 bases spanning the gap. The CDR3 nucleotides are TGTGCCAACATGGGGGGCGGGAGAGGCGATGAGCAGTTCTTC. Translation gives CANMGGGRGDEQFF. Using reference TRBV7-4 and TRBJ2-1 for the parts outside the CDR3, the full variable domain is GAGVSQSPRYKVAKRGRDVALRCDSISGHVTLYWYRQTLGQGSEVLTYSQSDAQRDKSGRPSGRFSAERPERSVSTLKIQRTEQGDSAVYLCANMGGGRGDEQFFGPGTRLTVL.

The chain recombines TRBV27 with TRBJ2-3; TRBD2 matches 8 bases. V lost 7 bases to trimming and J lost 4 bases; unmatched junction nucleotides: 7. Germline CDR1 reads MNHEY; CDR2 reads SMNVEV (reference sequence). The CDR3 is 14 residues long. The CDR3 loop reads CASNPSGSPDTQYF. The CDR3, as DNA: TGTGCCAGCAACCCGAGCGGGAGCCCAGATACGCAGTATTTT.